Shown below are 27 T cell receptor beta chains from a single sample sequenced in a study of blood T cell repertoires in COVID-19. Some clones are missing from TCRdb's copy, which holds only in-frame ones; the method was immunoSEQ multiplex PCR. The sample shows 100,000 to 120,000 clones, 60% to 85% of them seen only once. Sequencing was done on a sample of peripheral blood. The receptor source for this set is a woman between 40 and 55 years old with acute or convalescent COVID-19.

This clone was found a few times. The chain recombines TRBV5-1 with TRBJ2-1, with a tentative D call TRBD2 (7 bases). The germline V gene encodes CDR1 SGHRS and CDR2 YFSETQ. The CDR3 has 14 residues. The germline V and J ends were trimmed by 2 bases and 8 bases, with 14 bases remaining between them. In DNA form, the CDR3 reads TGCGCCAGCAGCTTAGGGGGAGGGACATATGAGCAGTTCTTC. It translates to CASSLGGGTYEQFF.

This clone was observed once. The chain carries TRBV5-5 and TRBJ1-5; possible D gene TRBD1, 5 bases. Trimming removed 4 bases at V and 3 bases at J, with 17 bases between. Germline V gene lookup returns CDR1 SGHKS and CDR2 YYEKEE (reference sequence). This CDR3 is built from 16 residues. CDR3 protein: CASSPGGGRTNQPQHF. CDR3 nucleotide sequence: TGTGCCAGCAGCCCGGGCGGGGGGAGGACCAATCAGCCCCAGCATTTT.

DNA of the CDR3: TGTGCCAGCAAGCCCGGGAGGGGAGATCACGAGCAGTACTTC. The encoded protein is CASKPGRGDHEQYF. The chain links TRBV7-2 to TRBJ2-7, with TRBD2 matching 8 bases. V trimming: 7 bases; J trimming: 5 bases; junction bases outside the gene matches: 10. Germline V CDR1 and CDR2: SGHTA, FQGNSA. The CDR3 runs 14 residues.

This clone occurred a few times. The gene calls are TRBV5-4 and TRBJ2-3; D perhaps matches TRBD1 (5 bases). Per the germline V gene, CDR1 is SGHNT and CDR2 is YYREEE (reference sequence). The CDR3 loop spans 16 amino acids. Trimming removed 3 bases at V and 2 bases at J, with 16 bases between. CDR3 nucleotide sequence: TGTGCCAGCAGCTCCGGACCCGGCAGGGACACAGATACGCAGTATTTT. This encodes CASSSGPGRDTDTQYF.

The chain couples TRBV25-1 to TRBJ2-1, with D possibly being TRBD2 (6 bases). Trimming stripped 4 bases from V and 8 bases from J, with 15 bases between. This CDR3 is built from 14 residues. Germline V lookup: CDR1 MGHDK, CDR2 SYGVNS. CDR3 in DNA: TGTGCCAGCAGTGTGGCAGGGCGGGGATATGAGCAGTTCTTC. Its protein product is CASSVAGRGYEQFF. The entire variable domain, with the rest obtained from reference TRBV25-1 and TRBJ2-1, is as follows: EADIYQTPRYLVIGTGKKITLECSQTMGHDKMYWYQQDPGMELHLIHYSYGVNSTEKGDLSSESTVSRIRTEHFPLTLESARPSHTSQYLCASSVAGRGYEQFFGPGTRLTVL.

The chain combines TRBV9 with TRBJ2-2; the match to TRBD1 covers 9 bases. Unmatched junction bases numbered 0, after V lost 2 bases and J lost 4 bases. CDR1 is SGDLS and CDR2 is YYNGEE in the germline V gene. This CDR3 is built from 14 residues. CDR3 region: CASSVDRGTGELFF. The CDR3 coding sequence is TGTGCCAGCAGCGTGGACAGGGGCACCGGGGAGCTGTTTTTT.

The J gene is TRBJ1-2, the V gene TRBV19; TRBD1 aligns across 10 bases. This CDR3 comprises 15 residues. V trimming: 3 bases; J trimming: 4 bases; junction bases outside the gene matches: 5. Germline V gives CDR1 LNHDA, CDR2 SQIVND (reference sequence). CDR3 sequence: CASSMTDRGIYGYTF. DNA of the CDR3: TGTGCCAGTAGTATGACGGACAGGGGGATCTATGGCTACACCTTC.

The chain has TRBV7-9 and TRBJ2-7; 7 nucleotides agree with TRBD1. V lost 4 bases to trimming and J lost 0 bases; unmatched junction nucleotides: 12. The CDR3 contains 17 residues. Germline CDR1 is SEHNR and CDR2 is FQNEAQ (reference sequence). CDR3 loop: CASSSSLQGTISYEQYF. CDR3 in DNA: TGTGCCAGCAGCTCCAGTCTACAGGGGACGATCTCCTACGAGCAGTACTTC.

The V gene is TRBV3-1 (or the pseudogene TRBV3-2), the J gene TRBJ2-5; D gene unclear. Deletions cut 1 base from V and 5 bases from J, with 11 bases between. This CDR3 is 14 amino acids long. CDR1 is LGHDT, CDR2 YNNKEL, per germline (reference sequence). The CDR3 DNA is TGTGCCAGCAGCCAAGTTCTGGGCTCGGAGACCCAGTACTTC. This translates into CASSQVLGSETQYF.

The chain recombines TRBV5-5 with TRBJ1-4; D remains unclear. V lost 4 bases to trimming and J lost 0 bases, with 7 bases between them. Germline-derived CDR1 and CDR2 are SGHKS and YYEKEE (reference sequence). This CDR3 is 14 amino acids long. CDR3 protein: CASSGRATNEKLFF. The CDR3 bases are TGTGCCAGCAGCGGGAGAGCAACTAATGAAAAACTGTTTTTT.

The rearrangement joins TRBV12-3 or TRBV12-4 to TRBJ1-4; no definite D call. This CDR3 has 9 residues. The ends were cut back, 6 bases at V and 11 bases at J, with 4 bases in the middle. The CDR3 loop reads CASSFKLFF. The CDR3 DNA reads TGTGCCAGCAGCTTTAAACTGTTTTTT.

Concerning this clone: Other DNA sequences of this sample code for an identical CDR3. The genes are TRBV6-5 and TRBJ1-2; no clear D. Trimming took off 8 bases at V and 1 base at J, with 11 bases between the two ends. The CDR3 is 13 amino acids. Germline CDR1 is MNHEY and CDR2 is SVGAGI. The CDR3 sequence: CASSPGGNYGYTF. CDR3 coding DNA: TGTGCCAGCTCCCCGGGTGGTAACTATGGCTACACCTTC.

This clone has ten or more counts. The chain is built from TRBV13 and TRBJ1-1; D uncertain. CDR3 size: 13 residues. Germline CDR1 and CDR2: PRHDT and FYEKMQ (reference sequence). Trimming stripped 3 bases from V and 4 bases from J, with 9 bases between. The CDR3 here is CASSFNQLTEAFF. In DNA form, the CDR3 reads TGTGCCAGCAGCTTTAATCAACTCACTGAAGCTTTCTTT.

This clone was counted once. The chain combines TRBV3-1 (or the pseudogene TRBV3-2) with TRBJ2-5; D unresolved. The V gene lost 4 bases and the J gene lost 5 bases, with 11 bases spanning the gap. CDR1 and CDR2 (germline): LGHDT, YNNKEL (reference sequence). There are 13 residues in the CDR3. The CDR3 loop reads CASSRVSWETQYF. The CDR3 nucleotides are TGTGCCAGCAGCCGCGTGTCCTGGGAGACCCAGTACTTC.

The CDR3 DNA sequence: TGTGCCAGCAGCTTACGGGACGCCCGGTCAGGGGCCCAGTACTTC. This encodes CASSLRDARSGAQYF. The chain is built from TRBV7-9 and TRBJ2-5, with TRBD1 as a possible D gene (6 bases). Trimming took off 2 bases at V and 9 bases at J, with 19 bases between the two ends. The CDR3 spans 15 residues. Germline V gene lookup returns CDR1 SEHNR and CDR2 FQNEAQ (reference sequence).

The chain carries TRBV3-1 (or the pseudogene TRBV3-2) and TRBJ2-3; D is perhaps TRBD2 (7 bases). Germline V gene data show CDR1 as LGHDT and CDR2 as YNNKEL (reference sequence). The V end lost 6 bases, the J end lost 7 bases, and 23 bases lay between the germline ends. The CDR3 is made up of 16 amino acids. In DNA, the CDR3 is TGTGCCAGCAGAAAGGGGGGGGCAGGCAAGCTTTATACGCAGTATTTT. Protein sequence: CASRKGGAGKLYTQYF.

The rearrangement links TRBV9 to TRBJ1-6; TRBD1 is a possible D gene (6 bases). Trimming took off 6 bases at V and 13 bases at J, with 23 bases between the two ends. The length of the CDR3 is 15 residues. Per the germline V gene, CDR1 is SGDLS and CDR2 is YYNGEE. The CDR3 DNA reads as TGTGCCAGCACCGGGGGGGGGCAGGGGATTCAGCCCCTCCACTTT. Translated: CASTGGGQGIQPLHF.

The chain combines TRBV4-2 with TRBJ2-3; 8 nucleotides align to TRBD2. V trimming: 3 bases; J trimming: 1 base; junction bases outside the gene matches: 9. Germline V gene lookup returns CDR1 LGHNA and CDR2 YNFKEQ. CDR3 length: 17 amino acids. CDR3: CASSHPLSGGGTDTQYF. The CDR3 bases are TGTGCCAGCAGCCACCCCCTCAGCGGGGGTGGCACAGATACGCAGTATTTT.

This clone was counted a few times. The chain links TRBV15 to TRBJ2-1; TRBD2 agrees at 8 bases. The CDR3 has 15 amino acids. Germline loops: CDR1 LNHNV, CDR2 YYDKDF (reference sequence). V lost 3 bases and J lost 9; bases outside the gene matches: 10. CDR3 DNA: TGTGCCACCAGCAGGGCGGGGGGTACCCCTGGTGAGCAGTTCTTC. Its protein is CATSRAGGTPGEQFF.

The chain employs TRBV15 and TRBJ2-3, with a weak D call TRBD2 (7 bases). The CDR3 runs 14 residues. Trimming removed 6 bases at V and 2 bases at J, with 12 bases between. The germline V gene encodes CDR1 LNHNV and CDR2 YYDKDF (reference sequence). Here the CDR3 reads CATRAGAVTDTQYF. CDR3 sequence (DNA): TGTGCCACCAGGGCGGGGGCAGTCACAGATACGCAGTATTTT. Combining the CDR3 with reference TRBV15 and TRBJ2-3 gives the whole variable domain DAMVIQNPRYQVTQFGKPVTLSCSQTLNHNVMYWYQQKSSQAPKLLFHYYDKDFNNEADTPDNFQSRRPNTSFCFLDIRSPGLGDTAMYLCATRAGAVTDTQYFGPGTRLTVL.

The J gene is TRBJ2-3, the V gene TRBV7-2, with D possibly TRBD2 on 6 matching bases. The CDR3 runs to 14 residues. Deletions cut 5 bases from V and 4 bases from J, with 13 bases between. Per the germline V gene, CDR1 is SGHTA and CDR2 is FQGNSA. The CDR3 nucleotides read TGTGCCAGCAGCAAGACTAGGGGCGCAGATACGCAGTATTTT. Protein: CASSKTRGADTQYF.

This clone was detected a few times. The chain joins TRBV7-8 to TRBJ2-1; 8 nucleotides line up with TRBD2. Germline CDR1 is SGHVS and CDR2 is FQNEAQ. The V and J ends lost 4 bases and 8 bases, in that order; junction bases with no gene match: 10. This CDR3 spans 15 amino acids. The CDR3 spells CASSSAEAGVHEQFF. As DNA, the CDR3 is TGTGCCAGCAGCTCCGCTGAAGCGGGGGTTCATGAGCAGTTCTTC.

This clone was counted once. CDR3 DNA: TGTCGGACGGGACACCCCAGTACACACACAGATACGCAGTATTTT. Amino acid sequence: CRTGHPSTHTDTQYF. This sequence joins TRBV7-5 and TRBJ2-3; the table assigns TRBD1, which was not confirmed against the DNA. TRBV7-5 is a recognized pseudogene. CDR3 size: 15 residues.

This clone has more than one count but fewer than ten. The chain combines TRBV4-3 with TRBJ1-1; TRBD1 is a possible D gene (5 bases). The CDR3 covers 14 residues. V was clipped by 1 base and J by 1 base, with 7 bases between them. Germline V gene lookup returns CDR1 LGHNA and CDR2 YSLEER. CDR3 sequence reads: CASSQGQTNTEAFF. The DNA for the CDR3 is TGCGCCAGCAGCCAAGGACAGACGAACACTGAAGCTTTCTTT.

The chain couples TRBV30 to TRBJ1-6, with D unresolved. This CDR3 is built from 14 residues. V lost 5 bases and J lost 0, with 8 bases in between. Germline V CDR1 and CDR2: GTSNPN, SVGIG (reference sequence). The CDR3 DNA reads as TGTGCCTGGGCCGGGAGCTCCTATAATTCACCCCTCCACTTT. Amino acid sequence: CAWAGSSYNSPLHF.

The chain uses TRBV29-1 and TRBJ2-2, with TRBD1 as a possible D gene (6 bases). Germline CDR1 and CDR2: SQVTM and ANQGSEA. The CDR3 has 16 residues. V was clipped by 2 bases and J by 6 bases, with 19 bases between them. The CDR3 region has the DNA TGCAGCGTTGAAAAGGGTGGCAGGGGTAAAGCCGGGGAGCTGTTTTTT. It specifies CSVEKGGRGKAGELFF.

This chain links TRBV11-1 with TRBJ2-1; D ambiguous. The CDR3 has 12 amino acids. Deletions cut 5 bases from V and 8 bases from J, with 10 bases between. Looked up from germline, CDR1 is SGHAT and CDR2 is FQDESV (reference sequence). DNA of the CDR3: TGTGCCAGCAGCGCCCGTCGGGATGAGCAGTTCTTC. This translates into CASSARRDEQFF.